This T cell receptor beta chain was captured in a study of T cells after yellow fever vaccination. CDR1 KGHSH and CDR2 LQKENI come from the germline V gene. V gave up 8 bases and J gave up 2 bases; unmatched junction bases: 0. The CDR3 spans 12 residues. This clonotype was seen more than once but under ten times. The antigen remains undetermined. Points from the study as a whole: A weaker but faster secondary response was observed, peaking on day 5 versus 15.

MiXCR, run by TCRdb on the 5' RACE reads, gives a single entry per CDR3 protein. The profile shows hundreds of thousands of distinct CDR3 sequences, approximately 3.8% of them singletons. J is TRBJ2-3 and V is TRBV18; 8 bases fit TRBD1. Sequences were derived from PBMCs, sampled on the day of the yellow fever booster vaccination. This TCR derives from a man aged 18 to 29 who received the YFV17D yellow fever vaccine. This CDR3 reads CASQGATDTQYF. The CDR3 DNA follows: TGTGCCAGCCAGGGGGCCACAGATACGCAGTATTTT.